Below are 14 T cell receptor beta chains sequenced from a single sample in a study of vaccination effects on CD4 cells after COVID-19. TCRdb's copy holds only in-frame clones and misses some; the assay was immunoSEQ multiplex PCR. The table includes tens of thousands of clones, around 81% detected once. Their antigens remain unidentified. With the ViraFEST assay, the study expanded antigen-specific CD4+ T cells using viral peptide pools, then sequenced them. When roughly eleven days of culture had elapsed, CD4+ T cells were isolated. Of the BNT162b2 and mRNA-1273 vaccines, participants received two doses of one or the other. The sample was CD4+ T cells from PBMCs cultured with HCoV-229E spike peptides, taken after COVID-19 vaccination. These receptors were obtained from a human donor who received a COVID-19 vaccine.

CDR3: CASSTPFQGGYGYTF. CDR3 bases: TGTGCCAGTAGTACCCCCTTTCAGGGCGGCTATGGCTACACCTTC. The chain links TRBV19 to TRBJ1-2, with D possibly being TRBD1 (5 bases). The CDR3 has 15 amino acids. V was clipped by 4 bases and J by 4 bases, with 16 bases between them. CDR1 is LNHDA and CDR2 is SQIVND in the germline V gene (reference sequence).

The CDR3: CASSLSRTTYYGYTF. As DNA, the CDR3 is TGTGCCAGCAGCCTTTCAAGGACCACTTACTATGGCTACACCTTC. This chain uses TRBV3-1 (or the pseudogene TRBV3-2) with TRBJ1-2; no firm D call. CDR3 length equals 15 residues. CDR1 and CDR2 (germline): LGHDT, YNNKEL (reference sequence). V was trimmed by 4 bases and J by 3 bases, leaving 15 bases between them.

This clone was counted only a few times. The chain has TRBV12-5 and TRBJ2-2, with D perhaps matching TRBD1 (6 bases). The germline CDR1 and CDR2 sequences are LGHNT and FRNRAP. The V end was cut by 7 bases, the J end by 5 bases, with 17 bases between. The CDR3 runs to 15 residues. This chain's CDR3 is CASDTGTLLTGELFF. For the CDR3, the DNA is TGTGCTAGTGATACCGGGACACTTTTAACCGGGGAGCTGTTTTTT.

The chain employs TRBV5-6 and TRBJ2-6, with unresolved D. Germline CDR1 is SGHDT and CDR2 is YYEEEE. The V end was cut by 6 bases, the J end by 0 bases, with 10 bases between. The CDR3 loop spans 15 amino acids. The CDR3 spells CASNSMASGANVLTF. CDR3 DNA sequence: TGTGCCAGCAACTCAATGGCCTCTGGGGCCAACGTCCTGACTTTC.

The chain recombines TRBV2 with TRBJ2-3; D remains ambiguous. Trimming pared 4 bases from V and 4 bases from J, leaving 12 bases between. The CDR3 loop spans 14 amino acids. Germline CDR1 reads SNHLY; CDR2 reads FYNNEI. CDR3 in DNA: TGTGCCAGCAGTGCCCAGCTATTGGCAGATACGCAGTATTTT. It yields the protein CASSAQLLADTQYF.

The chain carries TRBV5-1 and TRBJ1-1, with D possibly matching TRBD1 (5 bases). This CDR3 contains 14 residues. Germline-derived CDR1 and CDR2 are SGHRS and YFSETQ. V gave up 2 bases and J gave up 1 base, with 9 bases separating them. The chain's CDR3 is CASSLRQRNTEAFF. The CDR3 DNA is TGCGCCAGCAGCTTACGACAGAGGAACACTGAAGCTTTCTTT.

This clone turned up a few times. CDR3 loop: CASSLDRLTDPDTQYF. In DNA form, the CDR3 reads TGTGCCAGCAGTTTGGACCGGCTAACCGATCCAGATACGCAGTATTTT. The chain carries TRBV7-2 and TRBJ2-3; D remains ambiguous. Trimming took 6 bases from V and 4 from J, leaving 20 bases between them. This CDR3 contains 16 residues. From germline, CDR1 is SGHTA and CDR2 FQGNSA. The full variable domain, its missing parts supplied by reference TRBV7-2 and TRBJ2-3, is GAGVSQSPSNKVTEKGKDVELRCDPISGHTALYWYRQSLGQGLEFLIYFQGNSAPDKSGLPSDRFSAERTGGSVSTLTIQRTQQEDSAVYLCASSLDRLTDPDTQYFGPGTRLTVL.

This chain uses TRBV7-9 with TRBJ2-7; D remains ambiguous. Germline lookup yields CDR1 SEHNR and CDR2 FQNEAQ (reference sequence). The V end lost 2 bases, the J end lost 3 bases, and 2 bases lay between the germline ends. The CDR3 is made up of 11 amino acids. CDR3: CASSLIYEQYV. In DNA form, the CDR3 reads TGTGCCAGCAGCTTAATCTACGAGCAGTACGTC.

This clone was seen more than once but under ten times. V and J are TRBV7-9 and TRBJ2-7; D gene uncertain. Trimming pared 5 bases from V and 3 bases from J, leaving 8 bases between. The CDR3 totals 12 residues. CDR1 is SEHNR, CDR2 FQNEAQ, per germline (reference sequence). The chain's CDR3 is CASSRNSYEQYV. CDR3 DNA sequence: TGTGCCAGCAGCCGTAACAGCTACGAGCAGTACGTC.

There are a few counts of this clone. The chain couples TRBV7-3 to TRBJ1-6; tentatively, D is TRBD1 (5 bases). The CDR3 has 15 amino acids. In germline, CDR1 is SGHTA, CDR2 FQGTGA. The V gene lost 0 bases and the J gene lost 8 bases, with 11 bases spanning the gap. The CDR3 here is CASSLTQGPDSPLHF. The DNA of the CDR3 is TGTGCCAGCAGCTTAACCCAGGGACCTGATTCACCCCTCCACTTT.

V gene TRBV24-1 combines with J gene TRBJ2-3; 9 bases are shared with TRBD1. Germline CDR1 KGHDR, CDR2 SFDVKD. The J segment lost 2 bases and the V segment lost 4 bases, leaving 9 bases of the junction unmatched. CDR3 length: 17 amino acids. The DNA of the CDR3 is TGTGCCACCAGTGACCGGAGACAGGGGGGCTTCACAGATACGCAGTATTTT. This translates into CATSDRRQGGFTDTQYF.

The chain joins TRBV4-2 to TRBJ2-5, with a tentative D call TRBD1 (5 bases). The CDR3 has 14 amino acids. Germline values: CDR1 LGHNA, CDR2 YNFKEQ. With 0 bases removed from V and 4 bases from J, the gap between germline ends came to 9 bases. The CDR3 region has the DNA TGTGCCAGCAGCCAAGATGTGCAGGGAGAGACCCAGTACTTC. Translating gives CASSQDVQGETQYF.

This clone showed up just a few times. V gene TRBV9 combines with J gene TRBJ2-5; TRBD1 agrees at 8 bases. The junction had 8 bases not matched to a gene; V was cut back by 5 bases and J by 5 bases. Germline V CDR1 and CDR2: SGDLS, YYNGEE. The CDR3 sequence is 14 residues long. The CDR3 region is CASSKGQGYETQYF. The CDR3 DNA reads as TGTGCCAGCAGTAAAGGACAGGGCTATGAGACCCAGTACTTC.

CDR3 nucleotide sequence: TGCGCCAGCACCATTGAAAGGGGGTTGGACTCCGGGGAGCTGTTTTTT. Translation: CASTIERGLDSGELFF. The genes are TRBV23-1 and TRBJ2-2, with D tentatively TRBD1 (6 bases). TRBV23-1 is recorded as an ORF, its role being uncertain. Trimming took off 7 bases at V and 6 bases at J, with 21 bases between the two ends. The CDR3 runs to 16 residues.